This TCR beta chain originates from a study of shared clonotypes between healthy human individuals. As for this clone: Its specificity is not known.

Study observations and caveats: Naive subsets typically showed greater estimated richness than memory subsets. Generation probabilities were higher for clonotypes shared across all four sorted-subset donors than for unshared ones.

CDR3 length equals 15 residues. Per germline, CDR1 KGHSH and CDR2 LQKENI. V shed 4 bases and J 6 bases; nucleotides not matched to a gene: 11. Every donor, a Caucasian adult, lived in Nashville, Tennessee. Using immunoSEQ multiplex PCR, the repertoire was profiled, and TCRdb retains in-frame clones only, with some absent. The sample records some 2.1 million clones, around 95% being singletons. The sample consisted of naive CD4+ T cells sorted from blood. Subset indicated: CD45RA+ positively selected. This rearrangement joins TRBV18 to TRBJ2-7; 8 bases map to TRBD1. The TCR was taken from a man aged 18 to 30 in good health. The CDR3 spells CASSRAPGTGGEQYF. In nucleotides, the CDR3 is TGTGCCAGCTCACGGGCCCCCGGGACAGGCGGCGAGCAGTACTTC. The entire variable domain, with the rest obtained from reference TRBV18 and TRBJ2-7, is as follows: NAGVMQNPRHLVRRRGQEARLRCSPMKGHSHVYWYRQLPEEGLKFMVYLQKENIIDESGMPKERFSAEFPKEGPSILRIQQVVRGDSAAYFCASSRAPGTGGEQYFGPGTRLTVT.